A selection of T cell receptor beta chains follows, all from one sample in a study of post-analysis software for immune sequencing data. TCRdb reprocessed the PCR reads via MiXCR and lists one record per CDR3 protein. Of 380,000 or so distinct CDR3 sequences in the sample, around 37% are singletons; the top ten hold 13%. Sequences were obtained from blood. The receptors originated from a girl under 18 with multiple sclerosis. The CDR3 runs from the conserved cysteine through the conserved F or W. D genes are given only for firm matches. The size field is filled for only some rows; it gives once, few, many or a size class.

TRBV6-5	TRBJ1-6	NA	NA	CASSSTLGRPPLHF	TGTGCCAGCAGCTCCACCCTCGGCAGGCCACCCCTCCACTTT
TRBV29-1	TRBJ2-5	NA	TRBD2	CSVRGVQGTQYF	TGCAGCGTCCGGGGGGTCCAGGGGACCCAGTACTTC
TRBV28	TRBJ2-3	NA	NA	CASSRTETTDMQYF	TGTGCCAGCAGCCGGACGGAAACAACAGATATGCAGTATTTT
TRBV20-1	TRBJ1-5	NA	TRBD1	CSARDMGVDRGPYSNQPQHF	TGCAGTGCTAGAGATATGGGAGTGGACAGGGGGCCTTATAGCAATCAGCCCCAGCATTTT
TRBV6-2/TRBV6-3	TRBJ2-5	NA	NA	CASSYSLRRTQETQYF	TGTGCCAGCAGTTACTCGTTAAGGCGGACCCAAGAGACCCAGTACTTC
TRBV10-3	TRBJ2-7	NA	TRBD1	CAISEGGRGFGYEQYF	TGTGCCATCAGTGAGGGCGGCAGGGGGTTCGGCTACGAGCAGTACTTC
TRBV7-2	TRBJ2-7	NA	NA	CASSSGTRDYEQYF	TGTGCCAGCAGCAGTGGGACACGGGACTACGAGCAGTACTTC
TRBV2	TRBJ1-4	NA	NA	CANSDSGNEKLFF	TGTGCCAACTCGGACAGCGGTAATGAAAAACTGTTTTTT
TRBV6-5	TRBJ2-1	NA	TRBD2	CASSYGSGGAYNEQFF	TGTGCCAGCAGTTACGGCAGCGGGGGGGCCTACAATGAGCAGTTCTTC
TRBV30	TRBJ2-7	few	NA	CAWSRDRSSYEQYF	TGTGCCTGGAGTCGGGACCGAAGCTCCTACGAGCAGTACTTC
TRBV12-3/TRBV12-4	TRBJ1-2	NA	TRBD1	CASSPGEGALYGYTF	TGTGCCAGCAGCCCGGGGGAGGGGGCACTCTATGGCTACACCTTC
TRBV12-3/TRBV12-4	TRBJ1-4	NA	NA	CASSLWESGGEKLFF	TGTGCCAGCAGTTTGTGGGAGTCGGGCGGTGAAAAACTGTTTTTT
TRBV6-4	TRBJ2-1	few	NA	CASSDSTRLPNNEQFF	TGTGCCAGCAGTGACTCAACGAGACTCCCTAACAATGAGCAGTTCTTC
TRBV6-5	TRBJ1-2	NA	NA	CASGSLPSNYGYTF	TGTGCCAGCGGGTCCTTGCCCTCTAACTATGGCTACACCTTC
TRBV24-1	TRBJ1-5	NA	TRBD1	CAPDSLGQGSSRPQHF	TGTGCCCCGGACTCGTTGGGACAGGGCTCCTCTAGGCCCCAGCATTTT
TRBV25-1	TRBJ2-1	NA	NA	CASSNGGIDTEAFF	TGTGCCAGCAGTAACGGTGGAATTGACACTGAAGCGTTCTTC
TRBV6-5	TRBJ2-7	NA	TRBD1	CASRRDSRSSYEQYF	TGTGCCAGCAGACGGGACAGCCGAAGCTCCTACGAGCAGTACTTC
TRBV5-1	TRBJ2-7	few	TRBD1	CASSSSDRGSYEQYF	TGCGCCAGCAGCTCTTCGGACAGGGGGAGCTACGAGCAGTACTTC
TRBV20-1	TRBJ1-1	NA	TRBD1	CSARRTGGNTEAFF	TGCAGTGCTAGAAGGACAGGGGGGAACACTGAAGCTTTCTTT
TRBV24-1	TRBJ2-3	few	NA	CATSDWTDTQYF	TGTGCCACCAGTGATTGGACAGATACGCAGTATTTT
TRBV20-1	TRBJ1-6	NA	TRBD1	CSARPPTGEDSPLHF	TGCAGTGCTAGACCCCCGACAGGGGAGGATTCACCCCTCCACTTT
TRBV7-3	TRBJ2-7	NA	TRBD1	CASSHWTGVYF	TGTGCCAGCAGCCACTGGACAGGGGTGTACTTC
TRBV7-3	TRBJ2-7	many	TRBD2	CASSPTSGGPYEQYF	TGTGCCAGCAGCCCAACTAGCGGGGGGCCCTACGAGCAGTACTTC
TRBV7-6	TRBJ1-1	few	NA	CASGRQGADTEAFF	TGTGCCAGCGGGAGGCAGGGCGCGGACACTGAAGCTTTCTTT
TRBV19	TRBJ2-7	NA	TRBD1	CASSTPTGVGYEQYF	TGTGCCAGTAGTACCCCTACAGGGGTCGGCTACGAGCAGTACTTC
TRBV7-2	TRBJ2-2	NA	TRBD1	CASTPGGQGNTGELFF	TGTGCCAGCACCCCAGGGGGACAGGGGAACACCGGGGAGCTGTTTTTT
TRBV7-3	TRBJ2-1	many	TRBD2	CASSLEGSSGYNEQFF	TGTGCCAGCAGCCTCGAGGGGTCTAGCGGATACAATGAGCAGTTCTTC
TRBV5-1	TRBJ2-5	NA	TRBD1	CASSLGTGVQSWAETQYF	TGCGCCAGCAGCTTGGGGACAGGGGTACAGTCCTGGGCAGAGACCCAGTACTTC
TRBV12-3/TRBV12-4	TRBJ2-1	few	NA	CASRQPRWGNEQFF	TGTGCCAGCAGACAGCCCCGGTGGGGTAATGAGCAGTTCTTC
TRBV20-1	TRBJ1-2	few	NA	CSARPEGVGSYGYTF	TGCAGTGCTAGGCCAGAGGGGGTGGGGAGCTATGGCTACACCTTC
TRBV5-1	TRBJ2-3	NA	TRBD2	CASSAPLGSGGTDTQYF	TGCGCCAGCAGCGCCCCACTGGGTAGCGGGGGCACAGATACGCAGTATTTT
TRBV20-1	TRBJ2-3	few	NA	CSASSTSLGTDTQYF	TGCAGTGCTAGCTCGACTAGTCTCGGGACAGATACGCAGTATTTT
TRBV7-9	TRBJ1-2	NA	TRBD1	CASSSGQGRGYTF	TGTGCCAGCAGCTCCGGACAGGGTCGCGGCTACACCTTC